The source of this T cell receptor (beta chain) is a study of T cell responses to AZD1222 COVID-19 vaccine. Looking at the study overall: Second-dose schedules of about 4 or about 12 weeks were combined.

The data were produced by immunoSEQ multiplex PCR, yet TCRdb's version contains in-frame clones alone and is incomplete. The data hold 150,000 to 200,000 clones, with more than 70% observed a single time. The CDR3 is 18 residues long. CDR1 is MGHDK, CDR2 SYGVNS, per germline. V lost 3 bases, J lost 5 bases, and 17 bases stayed unmatched. Specimen: peripheral blood, collected on day 0 of AZD1222 vaccination. This TCR was sampled from an adult in good health. The V and J genes are TRBV25-1 and TRBJ2-5, with TRBD2 matching over 8 bases. CDR3: CASSDPGASGYGWETQYF. In DNA form, the CDR3 reads TGTGCCAGCAGTGATCCGGGTGCTAGCGGGTATGGTTGGGAGACCCAGTACTTC.